The 11 T cell receptor beta chains reported below all come from one sample, sequenced in a study of shared clonotypes between healthy human individuals. Naive CD8 cells lacked CD45RO and underwent positive selection for CCR7, leaving out terminally differentiated effector memory CD45RA+ cells. Sequencing was performed with immunoSEQ multiplex PCR; in TCRdb, only in-frame clones are kept and a portion is missing. The sample includes around 2,000,000 clones, roughly 95% seen only once; the top ten take around 1.1%. The sequenced material came from naive CD8+ T cells sorted from blood. The receptors shown here come from a man between 18 and 35 years old in good health.

The gene calls are TRBV2 and TRBJ1-2, with a weak D call TRBD1 (5 bases). Germline CDR1 is SNHLY and CDR2 is FYNNEI. CDR3 length equals 13 residues. Trimming took off 10 bases at V and 8 bases at J, with 20 bases between the two ends. The CDR3 DNA follows: TGTGCCACCAATCTAGGGAGGGGTTGGGGCTACACCTTC. Translation gives CATNLGRGWGYTF.

This clone was observed a single time. V gene TRBV5-4 combines with J gene TRBJ1-2; maybe TRBD1 (5 bases). CDR1 and CDR2 from the germline V gene are SGHNT and YYREEE (reference sequence). The germline V and J ends were trimmed by 0 bases and 0 bases, with 9 bases remaining between them. The CDR3 contains 15 residues. CDR3 in amino acids: CASSLVGASNYGYTF. DNA of the CDR3: TGTGCCAGCAGCTTGGTTGGGGCTTCTAACTATGGCTACACCTTC. Drawing the rest from reference TRBV5-4 and TRBJ1-2, the complete variable domain is ETGVTQSPTHLIKTRGQQVTLRCSSQSGHNTVSWYQQALGQGPQFIFQYYREEENGRGNFPPRFSGLQFPNYSSELNVNALELDDSALYLCASSLVGASNYGYTFGSGTRLTVV.

Of note for this clone: The sample holds other DNA sequences that translate to the same CDR3. J is TRBJ1-1 and V is TRBV9; D gene unclear. This CDR3 has 13 amino acids. Trimming removed 0 bases from V and 0 bases from J, with 3 bases in between. Per germline, CDR1 SGDLS and CDR2 YYNGEE. The CDR3 DNA sequence: TGTGCCAGCAGCGTAGAATTGAACACTGAAGCTTTCTTT. This translates into CASSVELNTEAFF.

CDR3 DNA: TGTGCCACCAGCAGGATCGGGGACGGGACTATGGGGTACACCTTC. Its translation: CATSRIGDGTMGYTF. The chain is built from TRBV15 and TRBJ1-2, with a possible D match to TRBD1 (5 bases). The V gene lost 3 bases and the J gene lost 11 bases, with 22 bases spanning the gap. Per the germline V gene, CDR1 is LNHNV and CDR2 is YYDKDF (reference sequence). There are 15 residues in the CDR3.

On this clone: Other nucleotide sequences in the sample specify the same CDR3. The chain is built from TRBV4-1 and TRBJ1-3; D remains ambiguous. The CDR3 loop spans 15 amino acids. The V end lost 0 bases, the J end lost 0 bases, and 6 bases lay between the germline ends. In germline, CDR1 is MGHRA, CDR2 YSYEKL. CDR3 protein: CASSQDRASGNTIYF. CDR3 coding DNA: TGCGCCAGCAGCCAAGATAGGGCCTCTGGAAACACCATATATTTT.

In the case of this clone: Other DNA sequences in this specimen translate into the identical CDR3. The gene calls are TRBV5-1 and TRBJ2-3; no firm D call. The CDR3 contains 14 residues. V lost 1 base and J 0 bases, leaving 6 bases between the germline ends. Germline CDR1 and CDR2: SGHRS and YFSETQ. CDR3 in amino acids: CASSLWGSTDTQYF. CDR3 DNA: TGCGCCAGCAGCTTGTGGGGTAGCACAGATACGCAGTATTTT.

This clone was found once. Within the sample, other DNA sequences also encode this same CDR3. The chain combines TRBV7-9 with TRBJ1-2, with D perhaps TRBD1 (6 bases). Germline values: CDR1 SEHNR, CDR2 FQNEAQ (reference sequence). Between the trimmed V and J ends, which lost 5 bases and 4 bases, there was a span of 11 bases. The CDR3 runs 13 residues. DNA of the CDR3: TGTGCCAGCAGCCTACTGGACAGCTATGGCTACACCTTC. Its translation: CASSLLDSYGYTF.

V is TRBV13 and J is TRBJ2-2; 15 nucleotides align to TRBD2. The CDR3 runs to 18 residues. Trimming at V came to 4 bases and at J to 1 base, leaving 4 bases not matched to a gene. CDR1 PRHDT and CDR2 FYEKMQ come from the germline V gene (reference sequence). In DNA, the CDR3 is TGTGCCAGCAGCTCGGGACTAGCGGGGGGACAGAACACCGGGGAGCTGTTTTTT. It translates to CASSSGLAGGQNTGELFF.

The chain recombines TRBV13 with TRBJ2-1; possibly TRBD1 or TRBD2 for D (5 bases each). The CDR3 runs to 15 residues. Trimming stripped 2 bases from V and 3 bases from J, with 11 bases between. CDR1 PRHDT and CDR2 FYEKMQ come from the germline V gene (reference sequence). This CDR3 is CASSLLGVIYNEQFF. The CDR3 coding sequence is TGTGCCAGCAGCTTATTGGGGGTCATCTACAATGAGCAGTTCTTC.

This clone was seen just once. The V call is TRBV4-2, the J call TRBJ1-6; no clear D. The CDR3 consists of 14 residues. Germline CDR1 reads LGHNA; CDR2 reads YNFKEQ. Trimming cost V 4 bases and J 6 bases, with 10 bases left between them. The DNA of the CDR3 is TGTGCCAGCAGCCTTCGGATCAGTAATTCACCCCTCCACTTT. It encodes CASSLRISNSPLHF.

This chain connects TRBV4-1 to TRBJ1-6, with unresolved D. This CDR3 contains 14 residues. Germline loops: CDR1 MGHRA, CDR2 YSYEKL. V was trimmed by 5 bases and J by 10 bases, leaving 15 bases between them. This CDR3 is CASSSPVVRSPLHF. Here the CDR3 DNA reads TGCGCCAGCAGCAGCCCCGTAGTCAGATCACCCCTCCACTTT.